These 19 T cell receptor beta chains originate from one sample sequenced in a study of T cells after yellow fever vaccination. TCRdb itself ran the 5' RACE reads through MiXCR, one entry per CDR3 protein. The sample records more than 65,000 distinct CDR3 sequences, approximately 12% being singletons. Here the sequenced sample was CD8+ T cells not binding an NS4B(214-222) dextramer, sorted from PBMCs, taken 21 days after the first yellow fever vaccination. The receptors were gathered from a man aged 18 to 29 who received the YFV17D yellow fever vaccine.

The V gene is TRBV14, the J gene TRBJ2-1; maybe TRBD1 (6 bases). The ends were cut back, 5 bases at V and 7 bases at J, with 12 bases in the middle. Germline assignment: CDR1 SGHDN and CDR2 FVKESK. This CDR3 region has 13 residues. This CDR3 is CASSDNRVNEQFF. Written as DNA, the CDR3 is TGTGCCAGCAGCGATAACAGGGTTAATGAGCAGTTCTTC.

The sample holds one count of this clonotype. V is TRBV5-4 and J is TRBJ2-7; 10 nucleotides align to TRBD2. Germline CDR1 is SGHNT and CDR2 is YYREEE (reference sequence). Unmatched junction bases numbered 3, after V lost 2 bases and J lost 4 bases. This CDR3 region has 14 residues. The CDR3 region has the DNA TGTGCCAGCAGCTTCACTAGCGGGGCTTACGAGCAGTACTTC. It is translated as CASSFTSGAYEQYF. The whole variable domain, remainder taken from reference TRBV5-4 and TRBJ2-7, is ETGVTQSPTHLIKTRGQQVTLRCSSQSGHNTVSWYQQALGQGPQFIFQYYREEENGRGNFPPRFSGLQFPNYSSELNVNALELDDSALYLCASSFTSGAYEQYFGPGTRLTVT.

The chain uses TRBV5-8 and TRBJ1-6, with unresolved D. Germline V CDR1 and CDR2: SGHTS, YDEGEE. Trimming left V 0 bases short and J 0 bases short, with 10 bases between. The CDR3 is 17 residues long. This CDR3 reads CASSLEVGSSYNSPLHF. CDR3 sequence (DNA): TGTGCCAGCAGCTTGGAAGTGGGGAGCTCCTATAATTCACCCCTCCACTTT.

The sample holds a few counts of this clonotype. V is TRBV6-5 and J is TRBJ2-1; possibly TRBD1 for D (5 bases). V gave up 2 bases and J gave up 8 bases, with 7 bases separating them. The germline V gene has CDR1 MNHEY and CDR2 SVGAGI. The length of the CDR3 is 12 residues. In DNA form, the CDR3 reads TGTGCCAGCAGTTACCAGGGCGATGAGCAGTTCTTC. Encoded protein: CASSYQGDEQFF.

This clonotype was detected once. The chain recombines TRBV5-1 with TRBJ2-7; D is unresolved. V lost 4 bases and J lost 4, with 12 bases in between. The CDR3 has 13 residues. CDR1 and CDR2 from the germline V gene are SGHRS and YFSETQ. The CDR3: CASSPQGPYEQYF. CDR3 nucleotide sequence: TGCGCCAGCAGCCCACAAGGGCCGTACGAGCAGTACTTC.

CDR3 nucleotides: TGTGCAGTCCCCGGGACAGGGCGCTACGAGCAGTACTTC. It is translated as CAVPGTGRYEQYF. The chain employs TRBV7-9 and TRBJ2-7; 9 bases are shared with TRBD1. Germline lookup yields CDR1 SEHNR and CDR2 FQNEAQ (reference sequence). This CDR3 is 13 amino acids long. Using reference TRBV7-9 and TRBJ2-7 for the parts outside the CDR3, the full variable domain is DTGVSQNPRHKITKRGQNVTFRCDPISEHNRLYWYRQTLGQGPEFLTYFQNEAQLEKSRLLSDRFSAERPKGSFSTLEIQRTEQGDSAMYLCAVPGTGRYEQYFGPGTRLTVT.

The J gene is TRBJ2-7, the V gene TRBV20-1; tentative D call: TRBD2 (6 bases). V was shortened by 3 bases and J by 1 base, with 16 bases between the two germline ends. This CDR3 has 15 residues. Germline CDR1 is DFQATT and CDR2 is SNEGSKA (reference sequence). The CDR3 sequence is CSASGRLDGSYEQYF. The CDR3 DNA is TGCAGTGCTAGCGGAAGACTAGACGGATCCTACGAGCAGTACTTC.

The chain carries TRBV5-1 and TRBJ2-1, with TRBD2 matching over 9 bases. The germline CDR1 and CDR2 sequences are SGHRS and YFSETQ. V shed 4 bases, J shed 5 bases, and the junction held 7 bases outside the gene matches. This CDR3 is 15 amino acids long. The CDR3 reads CASSPIAGEDNEQFF. CDR3 sequence (DNA): TGCGCCAGCAGCCCCATAGCGGGGGAAGACAATGAGCAGTTCTTC.

The genes are TRBV27 and TRBJ2-1; a possible D gene is TRBD2 (5 bases). V dropped 10 bases and J dropped 6 bases, with 19 bases sitting between them. CDR3 length: 14 amino acids. The germline gives CDR1 MNHEY, CDR2 SMNVEV (reference sequence). CDR3 amino acids: CATGVISSRNEQFF. The CDR3 region has the DNA TGTGCCACCGGGGTCATATCCAGTCGCAATGAGCAGTTCTTC.

This clonotype occurred a few times. V gene TRBV19 combines with J gene TRBJ1-5, with 7 bases matching TRBD1. The J segment lost 4 bases and the V segment lost 2 bases, leaving 2 bases of the junction unmatched. This CDR3 has 14 residues. The V gene's germline CDR1 is LNHDA and CDR2 SQIVND (reference sequence). The CDR3 protein is CASSILQGNQPQHF. The CDR3 DNA sequence: TGTGCCAGTAGTATATTACAGGGGAATCAGCCCCAGCATTTT.

This clonotype occurred a few times. The rearrangement links TRBV7-3 to TRBJ1-5, with TRBD1 matching over 7 bases. Germline CDR1 and CDR2: SGHTA and FQGTGA. The CDR3 loop spans 14 amino acids. V was clipped by 4 bases and J by 7 bases; unmatched bases: 7. This chain's CDR3 is CASSSRQGSQPQHF. The CDR3 DNA reads TGTGCCAGCAGCTCCAGACAGGGTAGCCAGCCCCAGCATTTT.

This chain links TRBV24-1 with TRBJ2-2; a weak D match, TRBD2 (6 bases). The CDR3 consists of 16 residues. The germline V gene has CDR1 KGHDR and CDR2 SFDVKD. With 5 bases removed from V and 2 bases from J, the gap between germline ends came to 14 bases. The CDR3 protein is CATSGEEAPNTGELFF. The CDR3 bases are TGTGCCACCAGTGGGGAGGAGGCCCCAAACACCGGGGAGCTGTTTTTT.

This clonotype was seen only a few times. The rearrangement uses TRBV27 and TRBJ1-1; 9 bases are a match to TRBD1. The CDR3 has 15 residues. V gave up 5 bases and J gave up 4 bases; unmatched junction bases: 8. Germline V CDR1 and CDR2: MNHEY, SMNVEV (reference sequence). The CDR3 region is CASSPQQGASTEAFF. CDR3 DNA: TGTGCCAGCAGTCCACAACAGGGGGCGAGCACTGAAGCTTTCTTT.

This clonotype was seen a few times. The genes are TRBV5-1 and TRBJ2-3; D tentatively fits TRBD1 or TRBD2 (5 bases each). This CDR3 contains 14 residues. Germline lookup yields CDR1 SGHRS and CDR2 YFSETQ. V shed 3 bases and J shed 3 bases, with 11 bases lying between them. CDR3 coding DNA: TGCGCCAGCAGCTCCGGGACGATGACAGATACGCAGTATTTT. Translated: CASSSGTMTDTQYF. The whole variable domain, filled in from reference TRBV5-1 and TRBJ2-3, reads KAGVTQTPRYLIKTRGQQVTLSCSPISGHRSVSWYQQTPGQGLQFLFEYFSETQRNKGNFPGRFSGRQFSNSRSEMNVSTLELGDSALYLCASSSGTMTDTQYFGPGTRLTVL.

V gene TRBV5-1 combines with J gene TRBJ2-1, with D possibly being TRBD1 (6 bases). The V and J ends lost 3 bases and 9 bases respectively, with 19 bases between them. The germline V gene encodes CDR1 SGHRS and CDR2 YFSETQ. The CDR3 is made up of 15 amino acids. CDR3 sequence reads: CASSYDRLTGAEQFF. CDR3 bases: TGCGCCAGCAGCTACGACAGGCTCACCGGGGCTGAGCAGTTCTTC.

There are a few counts of this clonotype. The gene calls are TRBV4-1 and TRBJ2-2; 9 bases agree with TRBD1. CDR1 is MGHRA and CDR2 is YSYEKL in the germline V gene. The CDR3 has 16 residues. The ends lost 1 base at V and 0 bases at J; junction bases unmatched: 0. CDR3 DNA: TGCGCCAGCAGCCAAGGGACAGGGGCGAACACCGGGGAGCTGTTTTTT. The encoded protein is CASSQGTGANTGELFF.

The chain recombines TRBV30 with TRBJ1-3; a weak D match, TRBD1 (5 bases). The CDR3 has 16 amino acids. Trimming cost V 4 bases and J 0 bases, with 16 bases left between them. The germline V gene encodes CDR1 GTSNPN and CDR2 SVGIG (reference sequence). The CDR3 is CAWTLRLGLSGNTIYF. CDR3 bases: TGTGCCTGGACCCTCCGACTGGGGCTCTCTGGAAACACCATATATTTT.

This clonotype was seen a handful of times. The rearrangement joins TRBV30 to TRBJ2-1; D is uncertain. Looked up from germline, CDR1 is GTSNPN and CDR2 is SVGIG (reference sequence). Trimming removed 3 bases from V and 1 base from J, with 13 bases in between. The CDR3 covers 15 residues. In DNA form, the CDR3 reads TGTGCCTGGAGAATAGCTTCAGGATCCTACAATGAGCAGTTCTTC. This encodes CAWRIASGSYNEQFF. Combining the CDR3 with reference TRBV30 and TRBJ2-1 gives the whole variable domain SQTIHQWPATLVQPVGSPLSLECTVEGTSNPNLYWYRQAAGRGLQLLFYSVGIGQISSEVPQNLSASRPQDRQFILSSKKLLLSDSGFYLCAWRIASGSYNEQFFGPGTRLTVL.

This clonotype was counted only a few times. The chain employs TRBV7-6 and TRBJ1-4; the match to TRBD1 covers 11 bases. The CDR3 is made up of 16 amino acids. V shed 0 bases, J shed 4 bases, and the junction held 1 base outside the gene matches. Per germline, CDR1 SGHVS and CDR2 FNYEAQ. For the CDR3, the DNA is TGTGCCAGCAGCTTAGCAGGGACAGGGGGTAATGAAAAACTGTTTTTT. This gives the protein CASSLAGTGGNEKLFF.